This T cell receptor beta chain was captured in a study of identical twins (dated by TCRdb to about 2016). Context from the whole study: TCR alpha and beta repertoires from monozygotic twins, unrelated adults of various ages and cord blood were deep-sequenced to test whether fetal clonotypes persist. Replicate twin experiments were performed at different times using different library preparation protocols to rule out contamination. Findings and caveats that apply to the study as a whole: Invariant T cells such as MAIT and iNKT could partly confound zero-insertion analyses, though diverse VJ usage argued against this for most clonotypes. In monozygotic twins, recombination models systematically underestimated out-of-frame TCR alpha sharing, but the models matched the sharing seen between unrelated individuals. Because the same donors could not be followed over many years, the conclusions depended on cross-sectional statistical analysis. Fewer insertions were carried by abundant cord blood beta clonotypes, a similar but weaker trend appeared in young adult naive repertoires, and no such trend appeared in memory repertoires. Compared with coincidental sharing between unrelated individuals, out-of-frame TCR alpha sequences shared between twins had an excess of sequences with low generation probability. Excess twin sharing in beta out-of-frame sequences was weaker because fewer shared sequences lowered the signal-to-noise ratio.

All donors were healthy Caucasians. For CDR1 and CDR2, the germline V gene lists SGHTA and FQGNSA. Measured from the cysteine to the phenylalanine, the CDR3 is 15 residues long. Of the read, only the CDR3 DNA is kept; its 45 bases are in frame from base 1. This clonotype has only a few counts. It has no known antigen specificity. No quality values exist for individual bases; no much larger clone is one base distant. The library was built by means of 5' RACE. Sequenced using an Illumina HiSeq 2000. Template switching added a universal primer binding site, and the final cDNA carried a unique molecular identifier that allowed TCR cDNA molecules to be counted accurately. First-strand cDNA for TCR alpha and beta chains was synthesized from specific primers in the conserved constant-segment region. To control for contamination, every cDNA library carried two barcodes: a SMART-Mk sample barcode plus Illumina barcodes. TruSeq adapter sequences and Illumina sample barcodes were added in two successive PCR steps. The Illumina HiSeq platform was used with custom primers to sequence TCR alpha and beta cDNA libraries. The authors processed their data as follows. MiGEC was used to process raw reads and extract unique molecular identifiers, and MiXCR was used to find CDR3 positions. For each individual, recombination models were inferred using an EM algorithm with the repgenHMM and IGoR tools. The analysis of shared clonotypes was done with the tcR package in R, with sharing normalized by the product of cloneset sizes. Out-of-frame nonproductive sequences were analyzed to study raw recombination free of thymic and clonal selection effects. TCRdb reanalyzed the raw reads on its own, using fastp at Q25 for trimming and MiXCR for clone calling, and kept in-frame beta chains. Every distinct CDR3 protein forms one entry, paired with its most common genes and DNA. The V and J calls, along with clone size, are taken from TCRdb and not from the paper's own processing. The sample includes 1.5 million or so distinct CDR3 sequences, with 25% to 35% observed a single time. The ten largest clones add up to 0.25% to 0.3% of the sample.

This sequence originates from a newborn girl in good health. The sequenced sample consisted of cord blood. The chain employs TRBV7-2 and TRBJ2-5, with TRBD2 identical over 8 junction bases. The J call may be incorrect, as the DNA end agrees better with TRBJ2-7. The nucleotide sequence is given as TGTGCCAGCACCCTTTTTAGAGCGGGAGCTGGCGAGCAGTACTTC. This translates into CASTLFRAGAGEQYF.